This passage covers 3 T cell receptor beta chains from one sample sequenced in a study of T cell responses to AZD1222 COVID-19 vaccine. The assay was immunoSEQ multiplex PCR, and TCRdb's table has in-frame clones only and misses some. Here the sample spans about 130,000 clones, roughly 90% being singletons. The sequencing here drew on peripheral blood, taken 28 days after the second AZD1222 dose. The source is an adult who received the AZD1222 COVID-19 vaccine.

CDR3 DNA: TGTGCCAGCAGCTTGGGACTCAACTACAATGAGCAGTTCTTC. Amino acid sequence: CASSLGLNYNEQFF. The rearrangement joins TRBV11-3 to TRBJ2-1, with D possibly being TRBD2 (6 bases). Germline V gives CDR1 SGHNT, CDR2 YENEEA. CDR3 length equals 14 residues. V was trimmed by 3 bases and J by 3 bases, leaving 9 bases between them.

CDR3 bases: TGTGCCAGCAACCCTCACGGACAGGACTATGGCTACACCTTC. It yields the protein CASNPHGQDYGYTF. The chain combines TRBV6-2 or TRBV6-3 with TRBJ1-2, with TRBD1 matching over 7 bases. Germline lookup yields CDR1 MNHEY and CDR2 SVGEGT. The CDR3 covers 14 residues. J lost 3 bases, V lost 7 bases, and 8 bases had no gene match.

A few counts support this clone. The chain is built from TRBV28 and TRBJ2-7; 11 positions match TRBD2. The V and J ends lost 6 bases and 3 bases, in that order; junction bases with no gene match: 4. Germline CDR1 is MDHEN and CDR2 is SYDVKM. This CDR3 comprises 14 residues. This CDR3 reads CASSGTSGFYEQYF. The CDR3 nucleotides read TGTGCCAGCAGCGGGACTAGCGGATTCTACGAGCAGTACTTC.